Listed below are T cell receptor beta chains from one sample, sequenced in a study of blood T cells in healthy people across ages. In TCRdb, the 5' RACE reads were re-called with MiXCR into one record per CDR3 protein. The sample lists some 1,800,000 distinct CDR3 sequences; approximately 40% were seen once. The specimen sequenced was blood. The receptors were gathered from a human donor in good health. Each CDR3 is given with its conserved first and last residue. Each record gives: clone size, D gene, J gene, V gene, CDR3 protein, CDR3 DNA. A D gene is named only where the DNA matches it firmly. Only part of the rows carry a size: once, few, many, or a class if the clone is expanded.

>many|TRBD1|TRBJ2-3|TRBV20-1
CSARDSGQGTDTQYF
TGCAGTGCTAGAGACTCCGGACAGGGCACAGATACGCAGTATTTT
>NA|NA|TRBJ2-1|TRBV14
CASSRQTGLDEQFF
TGTGCCAGCAGCCGCCAGACGGGCTTAGATGAGCAGTTCTTC
>NA|NA|TRBJ1-2|TRBV30
CASGGEAGYDYTF
TGTGCCTCCGGGGGGGAAGCTGGCTATGACTACACCTTC
>NA|NA|TRBJ2-2|TRBV6-6
CASTSGGQDTGELFF
TGTGCCAGCACCTCTGGGGGGCAGGACACCGGGGAGCTGTTTTTT
>NA|NA|TRBJ1-5|TRBV7-2
CASSAQGDQPQHF
TGTGCCAGCAGCGCCCAGGGTGATCAGCCCCAGCATTTT
>few|NA|TRBJ2-7|TRBV7-3
CASSPGTANYEQYF
TGTGCCAGCAGCCCCGGGACCGCTAACTACGAGCAGTACTTC
>NA|NA|TRBJ2-1|TRBV5-6
CASSRIVSSYNEQFF
TGTGCCAGCAGCCGGATTGTAAGCTCCTACAATGAGCAGTTCTTC
>few|NA|TRBJ2-5|TRBV12-3/TRBV12-4
CASSLLGFQTQYF
TGTGCCAGCAGTTTATTAGGGTTTCAGACCCAGTACTTC
>few|TRBD1|TRBJ1-4|TRBV28
CASSSPGTGNEKLFF
TGTGCCAGCAGTTCTCCCGGGACAGGGAATGAAAAACTGTTTTTT
>NA|TRBD2|TRBJ2-7|TRBV7-9
CASSPRLAGYYEQYF
TGTGCCAGCAGCCCAAGACTAGCGGGGTACTACGAGCAGTACTTC
>NA|NA|TRBJ2-1|TRBV29-1
CSVEDLPQGHYNEQFF
TGCAGCGTTGAAGATCTACCGCAGGGTCACTACAATGAGCAGTTCTTC
>few|NA|TRBJ2-7|TRBV3-1
CASTSAGAYGYEQYF
TGTGCCAGCACCTCAGCAGGGGCCTATGGCTACGAGCAGTACTTC
>NA|TRBD1|TRBJ1-5|TRBV20-1
CSAGETGGGQPQHF
TGCAGTGCCGGGGAGACAGGGGGTGGTCAGCCCCAGCATTTT
>NA|NA|TRBJ2-7|TRBV27
CASGISSYYEQYF
TGTGCCAGCGGTATTTCCAGCTACTACGAGCAGTACTTC
>many|NA|TRBJ2-1|TRBV5-1
CASSATGDEQFF
TGTGCCAGCAGCGCGACTGGGGATGAGCAGTTCTTC
>NA|NA|TRBJ1-2|TRBV9
CTSSHRANYGYTF
TGTACCAGCAGCCACAGAGCTAACTATGGCTACACCTTC
>few|TRBD2|TRBJ2-4|TRBV4-1
CASSPTVPGGFRGNIQYF
TGCGCCAGCAGCCCCACAGTCCCGGGGGGGTTTAGAGGAAACATTCAGTACTTC
>few|NA|TRBJ2-1|TRBV5-1
CASSLSREINNEQFF
TGCGCCAGCAGCTTGTCACGGGAGATCAACAATGAGCAGTTCTTC
>few|TRBD1|TRBJ2-7|TRBV28
CASRGTRQGMESYEQYF
TGTGCCAGCAGGGGGACGCGACAGGGGATGGAGTCCTACGAGCAGTACTTC
>NA|TRBD1|TRBJ1-4|TRBV2
CARGLGEKLFF
TGTGCAAGGGGGCTGGGGGAAAAACTGTTTTTT
>NA|NA|TRBJ2-7|TRBV4-3
CVSSQSTAGEQYF
TGCGTCAGCAGCCAATCGACAGCCGGCGAGCAGTACTTC
>NA|NA|TRBJ2-7|TRBV6-2/TRBV6-3
CASSYDPEKDYTNPEQYF
TGTGCCAGCAGTTACGACCCCGAGAAGGATTATACAAATCCCGAGCAGTACTTC
>many|NA|TRBJ2-3|TRBV12-3/TRBV12-4
CASSFTGTDTQYF
TGTGCCAGCAGTTTTACCGGCACAGATACGCAGTATTTT
>NA|NA|TRBJ1-6|TRBV12-3/TRBV12-4
CASSPTGSRLSPLHF
TGTGCCAGCAGTCCCACAGGGAGCAGATTGTCACCCCTCCACTTT
>NA|NA|TRBJ1-3|TRBV6-6
CASSPREVGGNTIYF
TGTGCCAGCAGCCCTCGGGAGGTAGGAGGAAACACCATATATTTT
>NA|NA|TRBJ2-7|TRBV24-1
CATSAPPEPGPYEQYF
TGTGCCACCAGTGCCCCCCCGGAACCGGGCCCCTACGAGCAGTACTTC
>few|NA|TRBJ2-5|TRBV5-5
CASSFVGSQETQYF
TGTGCCAGCAGCTTTGTGGGTTCTCAAGAGACCCAGTACTTC
>few|NA|TRBJ2-5|TRBV27
CASSQWMGGQTQYF
TGTGCCAGCAGTCAGTGGATGGGCGGACAGACCCAGTACTTC
>few|TRBD2|TRBJ2-7|TRBV20-1
CSANDMTSGENRHTYEQYF
TGCAGTGCTAACGACATGACTAGCGGAGAAAATCGACATACCTACGAGCAGTACTTC
>NA|NA|TRBJ2-5|TRBV28
CASSLHRPRWGEQYF
TGTGCCAGCAGTTTGCATCGTCCTCGGTGGGGGGAGCAGTACTTC
>NA|TRBD1|TRBJ1-2|TRBV29-1
CSVKGQGNYGYTF
TGCAGCGTCAAGGGACAGGGGAACTATGGCTACACCTTC
>many|NA|TRBJ1-6|TRBV20-1
CSARGQGWGNSPLHF
TGCAGTGCTAGGGGCCAGGGTTGGGGTAATTCACCCCTCCACTTT
>many|NA|TRBJ2-3|TRBV7-3
CASSFGGRTDTQYF
TGTGCCAGCAGCTTCGGGGGGCGTACAGATACGCAGTATTTT
>few|TRBD1|TRBJ1-4|TRBV5-1
CASSLGQGAHGEKLFF
TGCGCCAGCAGCTTGGGACAGGGGGCGCATGGGGAAAAACTGTTTTTT
>NA|TRBD1|TRBJ1-2|TRBV11-2
CASRGLGQGLGYTF
TGTGCCAGCAGGGGGCTGGGACAGGGACTTGGCTACACCTTC
>NA|NA|TRBJ2-4|TRBV7-2
CASSSPERYEQYF
TGTGCCAGCAGCTCCCCTGAGAGGTATGAGCAGTACTTC
>NA|NA|TRBJ1-5|TRBV6-6
CASSNHEGNQPQHF
TGTGCCAGCAGTAACCACGAGGGGAATCAGCCCCAGCATTTT